The 27 T cell receptor beta chains reported below all come from one sample, sequenced in a study of T cells in Graves' hyperthyroidism and ophthalmopathy. RNA transcripts were the template for amplifying TCR beta CDR3 regions. Carried out on the TCR CDR3, a first-round RT-PCR used the HTBI primer set. TCRdb analysed the multiplex PCR reads with MiXCR anew, one entry per CDR3 protein. The sample consists of hundreds of thousands of distinct CDR3 sequences, roughly 17% of them appearing once. The sample was blood. The origin of the receptors is a woman aged 25 to 39 with Graves' hyperthyroidism.

Many counts were recorded for this clonotype. V usage is TRBV6-1 and J usage is TRBJ2-7, with TRBD1 matching over 12 bases. Per germline, CDR1 MNHNS and CDR2 SASEGT. CDR3 length: 14 residues. The V gene end was trimmed by 7 bases and the J gene end by 7 bases; junction bases not matched to a gene: 8. The CDR3 loop reads CASNEGQGAGEQYF. The CDR3 DNA sequence: TGTGCCAGCAACGAGGGACAGGGGGCGGGGGAGCAGTACTTC.

This sequence joins TRBV12-3 or TRBV12-4 and TRBJ2-1; D might be TRBD1 or TRBD2, each matching 5 bases. This CDR3 spans 15 amino acids. V was clipped by 6 bases and J by 6 bases, with 18 bases between them. The DNA of the CDR3 is TGTGCCAGCAGGGCCCAGGGAGTTGTGGGCAATGAGCAGTTCTTC. Encoded protein: CASRAQGVVGNEQFF.

This clonotype occurred a few times. The chain links TRBV4-1 to TRBJ1-4; a weak D match, TRBD1 (5 bases). This CDR3 spans 14 amino acids. Germline loops: CDR1 MGHRA, CDR2 YSYEKL. V lost 4 bases to trimming and J lost 8 bases, with 14 bases between them. The CDR3 region is CASSPTVPGEKLFF. DNA for the CDR3: TGCGCCAGCAGCCCGACAGTTCCGGGAGAAAAACTGTTTTTT.

This clonotype has only a few counts. The chain carries TRBV7-9 and TRBJ2-5; TRBD1 or TRBD2 may be the D gene (5 bases each). The CDR3 loop spans 16 amino acids. Germline V gene lookup returns CDR1 SEHNR and CDR2 FQNEAQ (reference sequence). V was shortened by 5 bases and J by 0 bases, with 16 bases between the two germline ends. The DNA of the CDR3 is TGTGCCAGCAGCCGAGGGACCACGAGCCACCAAGAGACCCAGTACTTC. Translated, it gives CASSRGTTSHQETQYF.

This clonotype has at least ten counts. The V and J genes are TRBV5-1 and TRBJ1-1; tentative D call: TRBD1 (5 bases). The CDR3 covers 13 residues. Germline CDR1 is SGHRS and CDR2 is YFSETQ. V lost 4 bases and J lost 1, with 8 bases in between. CDR3 in amino acids: CASSADKNTEAFF. DNA of the CDR3: TGCGCCAGCAGCGCGGACAAGAACACTGAAGCTTTCTTT.

The table lists this clonotype with many counts. The chain is built from TRBV7-2 and TRBJ2-3, with D hard to call. The CDR3 is 13 amino acids. The V and J ends lost 4 bases and 2 bases respectively, with 7 bases between them. Germline CDR1 is SGHTA and CDR2 is FQGNSA. As DNA, the CDR3 is TGTGCCAGCAGCTCGTTCATCACAGATACGCAGTATTTT. Translated: CASSSFITDTQYF.

The chain joins TRBV5-5 to TRBJ2-1; unclear D gene. From germline, CDR1 is SGHKS and CDR2 YYEKEE (reference sequence). V gave up 5 bases and J gave up 8 bases, with 11 bases separating them. The CDR3 is 12 amino acids. The CDR3 here is CASRRPGDEQFF. CDR3 sequence (DNA): TGTGCCAGCAGACGACCGGGCGATGAGCAGTTCTTC.

This clonotype was seen at least ten times. This chain uses TRBV12-3 or TRBV12-4 with TRBJ2-3; D is uncertain. This CDR3 has 15 residues. V dropped 4 bases and J dropped 2 bases, with 13 bases sitting between them. CDR3 in DNA: TGTGCCAGCAGTTCCGACACCGAGGACACAGATACGCAGTATTTT. Amino acids: CASSSDTEDTDTQYF.

Only a few counts were recorded for this clonotype. This chain uses TRBV7-6 with TRBJ2-3, with TRBD1 identical over 8 bases. This CDR3 has 15 residues. With 6 bases clipped from V and 3 bases from J, the junction kept 8 bases outside the gene matches. The germline V gene encodes CDR1 SGHVS and CDR2 FNYEAQ. The CDR3 sequence is CASRLTRGPTDTQYF. As DNA, the CDR3 is TGTGCCAGCAGGCTCACCAGGGGGCCTACAGATACGCAGTATTTT.

The genes are TRBV18 and TRBJ1-4, with a weak D call TRBD1 (5 bases). Trimming shortened V by 0 bases and J by 5 bases, and 10 bases separated the two germline ends. CDR3 size: 15 residues. Germline values: CDR1 KGHSH, CDR2 LQKENI. The CDR3 sequence: CASSPPGTNNEKLFF. The DNA of the CDR3 is TGTGCCAGCTCACCACCCGGGACTAACAATGAAAAACTGTTTTTT.

V gene TRBV5-4 combines with J gene TRBJ2-3; the D gene is possibly TRBD2 (6 bases). Trimming removed 2 bases at V and 5 bases at J, with 9 bases between. This CDR3 has 13 residues. CDR1 and CDR2 from the germline V gene are SGHNT and YYREEE (reference sequence). In nucleotides, the CDR3 is TGTGCCAGCAGCTTATCGGGAGAAGATACGCAGTATTTT. Translated, it gives CASSLSGEDTQYF.

This clonotype was picked up many times. V is TRBV10-3 and J is TRBJ1-2; possible D gene TRBD1, 5 bases. Germline CDR1 is ENHRY and CDR2 is SYGVKD. The ends were cut back, 6 bases at V and 8 bases at J, with 16 bases in the middle. The CDR3 is made up of 13 amino acids. Here the CDR3 DNA reads TGTGCCATCAGCAGTACCGGGACGAAAGGCTACACCTTC. This sequence encodes CAISSTGTKGYTF.

This clonotype was seen more than once but under ten times. The chain recombines TRBV7-9 with TRBJ2-3; no definite D call. V lost 7 bases and J 3 bases, leaving 8 bases between the germline ends. Germline V lookup: CDR1 SEHNR, CDR2 FQNEAQ (reference sequence). The CDR3 loop spans 12 amino acids. Written as DNA, the CDR3 is TGTGCCAGCACCCGGCGAACAGATACGCAGTATTTT. Translated: CASTRRTDTQYF.

This clonotype was picked up many times. J is TRBJ2-3 and V is TRBV2; 8 bases map to TRBD2. This CDR3 is 17 amino acids long. The V gene end was trimmed by 5 bases and the J gene end by 7 bases; junction bases not matched to a gene: 17. Germline assignment: CDR1 SNHLY and CDR2 FYNNEI. The CDR3 is CASSYERSGSGLNTQYF. CDR3 sequence (DNA): TGTGCCAGCAGTTATGAGCGAAGCGGGAGTGGGCTCAATACGCAGTATTTT.

The sample holds many counts of this clonotype. The V and J genes are TRBV12-3 or TRBV12-4 and TRBJ2-1, with D possibly matching TRBD2 (5 bases). The CDR3 covers 14 residues. With 5 bases removed from V and 10 bases from J, the gap between germline ends came to 18 bases. The CDR3 loop reads CASSRLGETGEQFF. The CDR3 bases are TGTGCCAGCAGTCGGTTGGGAGAAACGGGGGAGCAGTTCTTC.

The sample holds a few counts of this clonotype. This sequence joins TRBV7-2 and TRBJ2-3; the match to TRBD2 covers 7 bases. The CDR3 covers 16 residues. V lost 1 base to trimming and J lost 4 bases; unmatched junction nucleotides: 8. CDR1 and CDR2 from the germline V gene are SGHTA and FQGNSA. The CDR3 DNA sequence: TGTGCCAGCAGCTTAGGCCTAGCGGTCCCCCCAGATACGCAGTATTTT. Amino acid sequence: CASSLGLAVPPDTQYF.

V gene TRBV7-2 combines with J gene TRBJ2-7; D gene unclear. CDR1 is SGHTA and CDR2 is FQGNSA in the germline V gene. V gave up 5 bases and J gave up 2 bases, with 13 bases separating them. The CDR3 totals 14 residues. CDR3 nucleotides: TGTGCCAGCAGCCGAACCACGGGCGCCTACGAGCAGTACTTC. It encodes CASSRTTGAYEQYF.

The rearrangement uses TRBV5-6 and TRBJ2-7; 10 nucleotides match TRBD2. Per germline, CDR1 SGHDT and CDR2 YYEEEE. J gave up 4 bases and V 1 base, and 11 bases lay outside the gene matches. The CDR3 sequence is 17 residues long. CDR3 nucleotides: TGTGCCAGCAGCTTGTTTCTACCTAGCGGGAGTATTTACGAGCAGTACTTC. As protein: CASSLFLPSGSIYEQYF.

The V call is TRBV6-1, the J call TRBJ1-2, with TRBD1 matching 7 bases. The CDR3 has 15 residues. V lost 7 bases, J lost 8 bases, and 16 bases stayed unmatched. Germline V lookup: CDR1 MNHNS, CDR2 SASEGT. The chain's CDR3 is CASTETGALRRGYTF. The CDR3 bases are TGTGCCAGCACCGAAACAGGGGCCCTGAGACGGGGCTACACCTTC.

This clonotype has ten or more counts. This chain links TRBV28 with TRBJ1-2; D unresolved. The germline V gene encodes CDR1 MDHEN and CDR2 SYDVKM. V dropped 3 bases and J dropped 1 base, with 9 bases sitting between them. The CDR3 totals 14 residues. In DNA form, the CDR3 reads TGTGCCAGCAGTTTGGAACAGAGTAACTATGGCTACACCTTC. It specifies CASSLEQSNYGYTF.

This clonotype was counted at least ten times. V is TRBV6-5 and J is TRBJ2-1, with D perhaps TRBD1 (8 bases). Trimming pared 4 bases from V and 7 bases from J, leaving 20 bases between. Looked up from germline, CDR1 is MNHEY and CDR2 is SVGAGI. The CDR3 has 16 amino acids. The CDR3 DNA reads TGTGCCAGCAGTTTAGCTCGACAGGGGAGGGGGAATGAGCAGTTCTTC. Its translation is CASSLARQGRGNEQFF.

A note on this clonotype: With a much larger clone just one base away, this may be a read error. CDR3 sequence reads: CAGSYATRGGTQYF. CDR3 DNA: TGTGCCGGCAGTTACGCCACTCGCGGAGGGACCCAGTACTTC. V and J are TRBV6-5 and TRBJ2-5; D possibly corresponds to TRBD2 (5 bases). This CDR3 is built from 14 residues. Germline-derived CDR1 and CDR2 are MNHEY and SVGAGI.

This clonotype has a count of ten or more. CDR3 sequence reads: CASRSDRASDTEAFF. The CDR3, as DNA: TGTGCCAGCAGATCGGACAGGGCGAGCGACACTGAAGCTTTCTTT. The V and J genes are TRBV7-2 and TRBJ1-1, with TRBD1 identical over 8 bases. The germline gives CDR1 SGHTA, CDR2 FQGNSA. Trimming removed 6 bases from V and 3 bases from J; junction bases left unmatched: 9. CDR3 length: 15 residues.

The table lists this clonotype with a few counts. CDR3 protein: CASRSGGGQETQYF. CDR3 nucleotide sequence: TGTGCCAGTCGGTCGGGAGGAGGGCAAGAGACCCAGTACTTC. The genes are TRBV19 and TRBJ2-5; 7 bases match TRBD2. V shed 8 bases, J shed 2 bases, and the junction held 8 bases outside the gene matches. The germline V gene encodes CDR1 LNHDA and CDR2 SQIVND (reference sequence). This CDR3 contains 14 residues.

Here the CDR3 DNA reads TGTGCCATCAGTGAAAGGGAGTGGGTACAGCTGACCCGAAAGACCTACGAGCAGTACTTC. Translating gives CAISEREWVQLTRKTYEQYF. The V call is TRBV10-3, the J call TRBJ2-7; tentatively, D is TRBD2 (5 bases). The CDR3 spans 20 residues. The germline V gene has CDR1 ENHRY and CDR2 SYGVKD. The ends were cut back, 3 bases at V and 2 bases at J, with 29 bases in the middle.

This clonotype was observed many times. The rearrangement links TRBV2 to TRBJ2-5; D gene ambiguous. V was shortened by 3 bases and J by 5 bases, with 7 bases between the two germline ends. The CDR3 runs 12 residues. CDR1 and CDR2 (germline): SNHLY, FYNNEI. CDR3 in amino acids: CASSEGWETQYF. CDR3 in DNA: TGTGCCAGCAGTGAGGGATGGGAGACCCAGTACTTC. The full variable domain, in which reference TRBV2 and TRBJ2-5 provide the parts outside the CDR3, is EPEVTQTPSHQVTQMGQEVILRCVPISNHLYFYWYRQILGQKVEFLVSFYNNEISEKSEIFDDQFSVERPDGSNFTLKIRSTKLEDSAMYFCASSEGWETQYFGPGTRLLVL.

This clonotype was recorded at least ten times. The chain combines TRBV5-1 with TRBJ2-3, with TRBD1 identical over 7 bases. Per germline, CDR1 SGHRS and CDR2 YFSETQ. The J segment lost 0 bases and the V segment lost 4 bases, leaving 8 bases of the junction unmatched. This CDR3 is 16 amino acids long. The CDR3 coding sequence is TGCGCCAGCAGCCTCGAGACAGGGAGTAGCACAGATACGCAGTATTTT. This encodes CASSLETGSSTDTQYF.